A selection of T cell receptor beta chains follows, all from one sample in a study of blood T cell repertoires in COVID-19. Clones were sequenced by immunoSEQ multiplex PCR, and TCRdb holds only the in-frame ones, with some missing. The table records 250,000 to 300,000 clones, approximately 87% of them present only once. Sequenced input: peripheral blood. These receptors all stem from a man in his fifties or sixties who had recovered from COVID-19. The CDR3 runs from the conserved cysteine through the conserved F or W. D genes are given only for firm matches. Expanded clones get a size class; other rows say once, few or many, or leave the size out.

CDR3nt: TGCAGCGTTTCCCAGGGTCTCCCCACAGATACGCAGTATTTT
CDR3aa: CSVSQGLPTDTQYF
v_gene: TRBV29-1
d_gene: NA
abundance: NA
j_gene: TRBJ2-3

CDR3nt: TGTGCCAGCAGCTTCCCGGGGGGCCAGAATGAGCAGTTCTTC
CDR3aa: CASSFPGGQNEQFF
v_gene: TRBV11-2
d_gene: NA
abundance: NA
j_gene: TRBJ2-1

CDR3nt: TGTGCCAGCAGATTGACGGGGAATCAGCCCCAGCATTTT
CDR3aa: CASRLTGNQPQHF
v_gene: TRBV6-5
d_gene: NA
abundance: NA
j_gene: TRBJ1-5

CDR3nt: TGTGCCAGCAGCCCACGACAGGCCTATAATTCACCCCTCCACTTT
CDR3aa: CASSPRQAYNSPLHF
v_gene: TRBV3-1/TRBV3-2
d_gene: NA
abundance: once
j_gene: TRBJ1-6

CDR3nt: TGCGCCAGCAGCTTGTCGGCGGTGTATGGCTACACCTTC
CDR3aa: CASSLSAVYGYTF
v_gene: TRBV5-1
d_gene: NA
abundance: NA
j_gene: TRBJ1-2

CDR3nt: TGTGCCAGTACCGGGGACAGCAACACTGAAGCTTTCTTT
CDR3aa: CASTGDSNTEAFF
v_gene: TRBV19
d_gene: TRBD1
abundance: NA
j_gene: TRBJ1-1

CDR3nt: TGTGCCAGCAGCTTGGGGCCGCCGATTCGCACAGATACGCAGTATTTT
CDR3aa: CASSLGPPIRTDTQYF
v_gene: TRBV5-8
d_gene: NA
abundance: NA
j_gene: TRBJ2-3

CDR3nt: TGCGCCAGCGACTTACCGGGACAGGGCAAGTATTTT
CDR3aa: CASDLPGQGKYF
v_gene: TRBV5-1
d_gene: TRBD1
abundance: NA
j_gene: TRBJ2-3

CDR3nt: TGTGCCAGCATCGGACAAATCACCGGGGAGCTGTTTTTT
CDR3aa: CASIGQITGELFF
v_gene: TRBV28
d_gene: NA
abundance: NA
j_gene: TRBJ2-2

CDR3nt: TGTGCCAGCAGCCTTGGCTCAGGGGTTTACGAGCAGTACTTC
CDR3aa: CASSLGSGVYEQYF
v_gene: TRBV5-6
d_gene: NA
abundance: once
j_gene: TRBJ2-7

CDR3nt: TGCGCCAGCAGCTTGGCCGGGGACAACGCCTACGAGCAGTACTTC
CDR3aa: CASSLAGDNAYEQYF
v_gene: TRBV5-1
d_gene: NA
abundance: NA
j_gene: TRBJ2-7

CDR3nt: TGTGCCTGGAGTGTAGGGAGGGGGATCTATGGCTACACCTTC
CDR3aa: CAWSVGRGIYGYTF
v_gene: TRBV30
d_gene: NA
abundance: NA
j_gene: TRBJ1-2

CDR3nt: TGTGCCTGGAGTTCGGACAGGGTGAACATTCAGTACTTC
CDR3aa: CAWSSDRVNIQYF
v_gene: TRBV30
d_gene: TRBD1
abundance: NA
j_gene: TRBJ2-4

CDR3nt: TGTGCCAGCAGCAGGGGTCGCGGTAACTATGGCTACACCTTC
CDR3aa: CASSRGRGNYGYTF
v_gene: TRBV5-8
d_gene: NA
abundance: NA
j_gene: TRBJ1-2

CDR3nt: TGTGCCAGTAGCTATGCTGGGGCCAACGTCCTGACTTTC
CDR3aa: CASSYAGANVLTF
v_gene: TRBV19
d_gene: NA
abundance: NA
j_gene: TRBJ2-6

CDR3nt: TGTGCCAGCAGCCTTGGACCCTCGGGAACTGAAGCTTTCTTT
CDR3aa: CASSLGPSGTEAFF
v_gene: TRBV7-8
d_gene: NA
abundance: NA
j_gene: TRBJ1-1

CDR3nt: TGCGCCAGCAGCACCAGCAGCGGGATCGAGCATGGTGAGCAGTTCTTC
CDR3aa: CASSTSSGIEHGEQFF
v_gene: TRBV5-1
d_gene: TRBD2
abundance: NA
j_gene: TRBJ2-1

CDR3nt: TGTGCCAGCAGCCTAGGGTGGGGGGATCAGCCCCAGCATTTT
CDR3aa: CASSLGWGDQPQHF
v_gene: TRBV3-1/TRBV3-2
d_gene: NA
abundance: once
j_gene: TRBJ1-5